These 22 T cell receptor beta chains came from one sample sequenced in a study of blood T cells in healthy people across ages. Next came a second PCR, run for about 7 to 12 cycles, which used a sample-barcoded 5' primer along with a J-beta primer mix. MiXCR, run by TCRdb on the 5' RACE reads, gives a single entry per CDR3 protein. The repertoire includes about 680,000 distinct CDR3 sequences, roughly 50% of them detected once, and under 35% sits in the top ten. The sequencing sample was made of blood. The receptors were gathered from a woman aged 55-69 years in good health.

V gene TRBV6-2 or TRBV6-3 combines with J gene TRBJ2-3; 10 nucleotides match TRBD2. Per the germline V gene, CDR1 is MNHEY and CDR2 is SVGEGT. The CDR3 spans 15 residues. The ends lost 8 bases at V and 5 bases at J; junction bases unmatched: 10. The CDR3 loop reads CASRSGRGSGDTQYF. The CDR3 coding sequence is TGTGCCAGCCGGAGCGGGAGGGGGAGCGGAGATACGCAGTATTTT.

V gene TRBV7-2 combines with J gene TRBJ1-3; weak D call: TRBD1 (5 bases). In germline, CDR1 is SGHTA, CDR2 FQGNSA. Trimming cost V 5 bases and J 4 bases, with 12 bases left between them. This CDR3 comprises 14 residues. The CDR3 DNA sequence: TGTGCCAGCAGCCCCGGGGGTTTGGGAAACACCATATATTTT. It translates to CASSPGGLGNTIYF.

A word on this clonotype: This may arise from a read error, as a much more abundant clone is one base away. CDR3 bases: TGTGCCAGCACCCGCTCTAGCGGCTTAACCTACGAGCAGTACTTC. Protein sequence: CASTRSSGLTYEQYF. The rearrangement joins TRBV4-2 to TRBJ2-7, with 7 bases lining up with TRBD2. Germline V gene lookup returns CDR1 LGHNA and CDR2 YNFKEQ. V gave up 7 bases and J gave up 2 bases; unmatched junction bases: 11. The CDR3 has 15 residues.

The chain combines TRBV15 with TRBJ2-1; D gene ambiguous. Germline CDR1 LNHNV, CDR2 YYDKDF (reference sequence). V lost 3 bases, J lost 3 bases, and 3 bases lay in between. The CDR3 has 12 amino acids. CDR3 DNA: TGTGCCACCAGCAGGGGCTACAATGAGCAGTTCTTC. This gives the protein CATSRGYNEQFF.

This chain connects TRBV5-1 to TRBJ2-7; TRBD2 matches 7 bases. V shed 4 bases and J 2 bases; nucleotides not matched to a gene: 9. Germline V lookup: CDR1 SGHRS, CDR2 YFSETQ. CDR3 length: 15 amino acids. The CDR3 bases are TGCGCCAGCAGCGAACAAGCGGGAAGTACCTACGAGCAGTACTTC. It codes for CASSEQAGSTYEQYF.

V is TRBV20-1 and J is TRBJ2-5; D is perhaps TRBD2 (6 bases). The length of the CDR3 is 17 residues. Trimming left V 0 bases short and J 11 bases short, with 28 bases between. Germline CDR1 and CDR2: DFQATT and SNEGSKA (reference sequence). The CDR3 loop reads CSARDKFSGLSIDEQYF. In nucleotides, the CDR3 is TGCAGTGCTAGAGATAAATTTAGTGGACTATCTATCGATGAGCAGTACTTC.

The CDR3 DNA reads TGTGCCAGCAGTAATTTAGCGGGAGGGCCGACCGAGCAGTACTTC. Protein product: CASSNLAGGPTEQYF. The chain recombines TRBV7-2 with TRBJ2-5; TRBD2 matches 11 bases. The J call could be wrong; TRBJ2-7 is a better fit for the DNA end. Germline assignment: CDR1 SGHTA and CDR2 FQGNSA. The CDR3 sequence is 15 residues long.

Comments on this clonotype: The germline gene is not matched at one end of the junction; a read error may be the cause. The chain carries TRBV20-1 and TRBJ1-2; no definite D call. Germline V gene sequence: CDR1 DFQATT, CDR2 SNEGSKA (reference sequence). The CDR3 is made up of 14 amino acids. DNA for the CDR3: TGCAGGGCTAGAGATCCGGGCAGGAACTATGGCTACACCTTC. Amino acid sequence: CRARDPGRNYGYTF.

CDR3 residues: CASSGGPSVTNTGELFF. The CDR3, as DNA: TGTGCCAGCAGCGGGGGTCCTAGCGTCACGAACACCGGGGAGCTGTTTTTT. The gene calls are TRBV9 and TRBJ2-2; D perhaps matches TRBD2 (6 bases). Germline assignment: CDR1 SGDLS and CDR2 YYNGEE. V was shortened by 3 bases and J by 0 bases, with 15 bases between the two germline ends. This CDR3 has 17 amino acids.

The CDR3: CASSLVPGNSYEQYF. DNA for the CDR3: TGTGCCAGCAGCTTAGTCCCGGGCAACTCCTACGAGCAGTACTTC. This rearrangement joins TRBV7-2 to TRBJ2-7; D gene unclear. Germline V lookup: CDR1 SGHTA, CDR2 FQGNSA. This CDR3 contains 15 residues. V shed 1 base and J shed 0 bases, with 10 bases lying between them.

The J gene is TRBJ1-1, the V gene TRBV7-9; unclear D gene. Trimming stripped 1 base from V and 6 bases from J, with 9 bases between. The CDR3 runs to 13 residues. Per the germline V gene, CDR1 is SEHNR and CDR2 is FQNEAQ (reference sequence). The CDR3 here is CASSLGPVAEAFF. DNA for the CDR3: TGTGCCAGCAGCTTAGGGCCAGTTGCTGAAGCTTTCTTT.

This chain joins TRBV7-2 and TRBJ2-2; D is uncertain. Germline V lookup: CDR1 SGHTA, CDR2 FQGNSA. The CDR3 runs 14 residues. V was clipped by 0 bases and J by 5 bases, with 7 bases between them. This CDR3 is CASSLAPLTGELFF. Here the CDR3 DNA reads TGTGCCAGCAGCTTAGCCCCATTGACCGGGGAGCTGTTTTTT.

This clonotype was seen many times. The chain has TRBV7-2 and TRBJ2-1; 14 bases fit TRBD2. This CDR3 is 17 amino acids long. CDR1 is SGHTA, CDR2 FQGNSA, per germline. With V trimmed by 5 bases and J by 9 bases, 12 bases remained unmatched. CDR3 protein: CASSPPPGTSGSGEQFF. The CDR3 nucleotides are TGTGCCAGCAGCCCCCCCCCCGGGACTAGCGGGAGTGGTGAGCAGTTCTTC.

The gene calls are TRBV29-1 and TRBJ2-5, with D unclear. Germline values: CDR1 SQVTM, CDR2 ANQGSEA. The CDR3 is 12 amino acids. V shed 3 bases and J shed 11 bases, with 16 bases lying between them. CDR3: CSVDESVNEQYF. The CDR3 DNA is TGCAGCGTTGATGAGAGCGTCAATGAGCAGTACTTC.

Of note for this clonotype: A read error may account for a junction end that differs from germline. This chain joins TRBV20-1 and TRBJ2-5, with D unresolved. This CDR3 has 14 amino acids. CDR1 DFQATT and CDR2 SNEGSKA come from the germline V gene (reference sequence). The CDR3 reads CSAREDPDQVTQYF. CDR3 bases: TGCAGTGCTAGAGAAGACCCGGACCAAGTGACCCAGTACTTC.

This clonotype was seen a handful of times. The V and J genes are TRBV20-1 and TRBJ2-7; 9 nucleotides agree with TRBD1. The CDR3 has 15 amino acids. CDR1 DFQATT and CDR2 SNEGSKA come from the germline V gene (reference sequence). With V trimmed by 0 bases and J by 3 bases, 6 bases remained unmatched. CDR3 nucleotides: TGCAGTGCTAGAGATGGGGGACAGGGAGGCTACGAGCAGTACTTC. Protein: CSARDGGQGGYEQYF.

Regarding this clonotype: Sequence at one end of the junction differs from germline and may be a read error. This sequence joins TRBV29-1 and TRBJ1-2; 8 bases are a match to TRBD1. Germline V lookup: CDR1 SQVTM, CDR2 ANQGSEA. The CDR3 extends over 16 amino acids. The CDR3 is CGVPGWQGANLRGYTF. CDR3 coding DNA: TGCGGCGTCCCCGGGTGGCAGGGGGCCAATCTTCGTGGCTACACCTTC. Full variable domain (outside the CDR3, taken from reference TRBV29-1 and TRBJ1-2): SAVISQKPSRDICQRGTSLTIQCQVDSQVTMMFWYRQQPGQSLTLIATANQGSEATYESGFVIDKFPISRPNLTFSTLTVSNMSPEDSSIYLCGVPGWQGANLRGYTFGSGTRLTVV.

The gene calls are TRBV5-6 and TRBJ2-1, with D uncertain. The CDR3 extends over 13 amino acids. V lost 6 bases, J lost 10 bases, and 17 bases lay in between. The germline gives CDR1 SGHDT, CDR2 YYEEEE. DNA of the CDR3: TGTGCCAGCAACCCCCTAAACAGCAAGGAGCAGTTCTTC. This encodes CASNPLNSKEQFF.

The CDR3 coding sequence is TGTGCCAGCAGTCCCCGGGACACCCCACGAGGCTACAATGAGCAGTTCTTC. Its protein is CASSPRDTPRGYNEQFF. The gene calls are TRBV5-5 and TRBJ2-1; D is possibly TRBD1 (6 bases). The ends were cut back, 5 bases at V and 3 bases at J, with 21 bases in the middle. Germline lookup yields CDR1 SGHKS and CDR2 YYEKEE (reference sequence). This CDR3 spans 17 amino acids.

The chain couples TRBV7-2 to TRBJ2-7, with D perhaps TRBD2 (5 bases). V was pared by 5 bases and J by 6 bases, with 20 bases between. Per the germline V gene, CDR1 is SGHTA and CDR2 is FQGNSA. CDR3 length: 15 residues. CDR3 sequence reads: CASSSKGVLLGEQYF. For the CDR3, the DNA is TGTGCCAGCAGCAGCAAGGGAGTGCTTTTAGGCGAGCAGTACTTC.

V and J are TRBV7-9 and TRBJ1-4; D might be TRBD1 (6 bases). The germline gives CDR1 SEHNR, CDR2 FQNEAQ (reference sequence). The V and J ends lost 5 bases and 4 bases respectively, with 14 bases between them. This CDR3 has 15 residues. The CDR3 bases are TGTGCCAGCAGCCAGCCCGACAGGTATAATGAAAAACTGTTTTTT. Amino acids: CASSQPDRYNEKLFF.

The gene calls are TRBV5-5 and TRBJ2-7, with TRBD1 matching over 7 bases. The CDR3 totals 14 residues. Unmatched junction bases numbered 4, after V lost 0 bases and J lost 4 bases. Germline V CDR1 and CDR2: SGHKS, YYEKEE (reference sequence). The CDR3 region has the DNA TGTGCCAGCAGCTTGGACAGGGGCTTGTACGAGCAGTACTTC. The encoded protein is CASSLDRGLYEQYF.